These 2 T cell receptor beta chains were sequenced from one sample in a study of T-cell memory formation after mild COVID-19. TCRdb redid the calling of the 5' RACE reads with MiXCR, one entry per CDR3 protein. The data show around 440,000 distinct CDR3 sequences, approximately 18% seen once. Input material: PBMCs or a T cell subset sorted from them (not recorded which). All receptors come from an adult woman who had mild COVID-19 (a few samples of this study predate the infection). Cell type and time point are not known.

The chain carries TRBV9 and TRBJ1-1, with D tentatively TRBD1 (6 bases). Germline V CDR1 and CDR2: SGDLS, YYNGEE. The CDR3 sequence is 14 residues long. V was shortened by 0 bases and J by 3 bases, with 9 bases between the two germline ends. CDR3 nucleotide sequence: TGTGCCAGCAGCGTAGGACAGGTGGACACTGAAGCTTTCTTT. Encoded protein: CASSVGQVDTEAFF.

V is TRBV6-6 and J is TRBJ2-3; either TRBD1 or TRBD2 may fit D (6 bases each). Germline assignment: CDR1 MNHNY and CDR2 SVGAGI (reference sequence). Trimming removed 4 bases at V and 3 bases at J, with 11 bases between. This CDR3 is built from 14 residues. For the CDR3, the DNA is TGTGCCAGCAGTTGGGGGGCTGGAACAGATACGCAGTATTTT. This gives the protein CASSWGAGTDTQYF.